The next 30 T cell receptor beta chains were all read from a single sample in a study of cytomegalovirus exposure and HLA in healthy donors. This PCR relied on a set of 60 Vbeta primers and 13 Jbeta primers. Method: immunoSEQ multiplex PCR; TCRdb's copy keeps in-frame clones and lacks some. The profile shows around 200,000 clones, 60% to 80% of them singletons. Sequenced input: PBMCs. These receptors were taken from a woman aged 25-40 years in good health and CMV-seropositive.

In this sample, this clone turned up once. The same CDR3 is also encoded by other DNA sequences in this sample. CDR3: CASSLGQGSYEQYF. In nucleotides, the CDR3 is TGTGCCAGCAGCTTGGGACAGGGGAGCTACGAGCAGTACTTC. J is TRBJ2-7 and V is TRBV5-4, with 8 bases lining up with TRBD1. The CDR3 consists of 14 residues. Germline V lookup: CDR1 SGHNT, CDR2 YYREEE (reference sequence). V lost 0 bases to trimming and J lost 3 bases; unmatched junction nucleotides: 2. The entire variable domain, with the rest obtained from reference TRBV5-4 and TRBJ2-7, is as follows: ETGVTQSPTHLIKTRGQQVTLRCSSQSGHNTVSWYQQALGQGPQFIFQYYREEENGRGNFPPRFSGLQFPNYSSELNVNALELDDSALYLCASSLGQGSYEQYFGPGTRLTVT.

The chain links TRBV7-9 to TRBJ2-1; a possible D gene is TRBD2 (6 bases). The CDR3 is 14 amino acids. Trimming took 0 bases from V and 12 from J, leaving 15 bases between them. CDR1 and CDR2 from the germline V gene are SEHNR and FQNEAQ (reference sequence). The CDR3 DNA sequence: TGTGCCAGCAGCTTAGCGGGAGGTGCTTCGGGGCAGTTCTTC. Amino acid sequence: CASSLAGGASGQFF.

The chain has TRBV25-1 and TRBJ2-3; no definite D call. The CDR3 loop spans 13 amino acids. Germline loops: CDR1 MGHDK, CDR2 SYGVNS. CDR3 residues: CASAASRADTQYF. The DNA for the CDR3 is TGTGCTTCTGCCGCTTCTCGGGCAGATACGCAGTATTTT.

V usage is TRBV5-1 and J usage is TRBJ2-5; TRBD2 matches at 8 bases. The J call may be incorrect, as the DNA end agrees better with TRBJ2-7. This CDR3 is built from 17 residues. Germline CDR1 SGHRS, CDR2 YFSETQ. The CDR3 sequence is CASSLAVGAGASYEQYF. The CDR3 DNA is TGCGCCAGCAGCTTGGCGGTAGGAGCGGGGGCCTCCTACGAGCAGTACTTC.

The genes are TRBV6-5 and TRBJ2-2; possibly TRBD2 for D (6 bases). Trimming removed 11 bases at V and 1 base at J, with 17 bases between. Germline lookup yields CDR1 MNHEY and CDR2 SVGAGI. CDR3 length equals 15 residues. The CDR3 sequence is CAYARGDRNTGELFF. DNA of the CDR3: TGTGCCTACGCGCGGGGTGACAGGAACACCGGGGAGCTGTTTTTT.

The chain recombines TRBV9 with TRBJ2-1; 10 nucleotides match TRBD2. V was pared by 0 bases and J by 3 bases, with 3 bases of the junction left unmatched. There are 16 residues in the CDR3. Germline CDR1 reads SGDLS; CDR2 reads YYNGEE. The CDR3 protein is CASSVVGLADYNEQFF. Written as DNA, the CDR3 is TGTGCCAGCAGCGTAGTCGGACTAGCGGACTACAATGAGCAGTTCTTC.

The chain is built from TRBV28 and TRBJ1-4; TRBD1 matches 8 bases. From germline, CDR1 is MDHEN and CDR2 SYDVKM. V lost 4 bases to trimming and J lost 11 bases; unmatched junction nucleotides: 12. CDR3 length equals 15 residues. The DNA of the CDR3 is TGTGCCAGCAGTTCCTCAAGACGACAGGGGTTGAAACTGTTTTTT. Residues: CASSSSRRQGLKLFF.

The chain uses TRBV7-9 and TRBJ2-7; 7 nucleotides align to TRBD2. V was pared by 5 bases and J by 2 bases, with 18 bases of the junction left unmatched. CDR3 length equals 18 residues. CDR1 and CDR2 (germline): SEHNR, FQNEAQ (reference sequence). CDR3 nucleotides: TGTGCCAGCAGCCCATCTGGGCGGGAGAACCCTTTCCCCTACGAGCAGTACTTC. Its translation: CASSPSGRENPFPYEQYF. Variable domain in full (rest from reference TRBV7-9 and TRBJ2-7): DTGVSQNPRHKITKRGQNVTFRCDPISEHNRLYWYRQTLGQGPEFLTYFQNEAQLEKSRLLSDRFSAERPKGSFSTLEIQRTEQGDSAMYLCASSPSGRENPFPYEQYFGPGTRLTVT.

The chain couples TRBV5-6 to TRBJ1-1, with D tentatively TRBD1 (6 bases). The CDR3 covers 15 residues. The V and J ends lost 0 bases and 4 bases respectively, with 13 bases between them. The germline gives CDR1 SGHDT, CDR2 YYEEEE. CDR3: CASSLAYRAGTEAFF. Here the CDR3 DNA reads TGTGCCAGCAGCTTGGCCTACAGGGCGGGCACTGAAGCTTTCTTT.

The V call is TRBV6-1, the J call TRBJ2-7; 8 bases are a match to TRBD1. Germline loops: CDR1 MNHNS, CDR2 SASEGT. This CDR3 is built from 14 residues. Trimming took 7 bases from V and 3 from J; bases not matched to a gene: 8. The CDR3 spells CASILTGVSYEQYF. The CDR3 DNA reads as TGTGCCAGCATCCTGACAGGGGTTAGCTACGAGCAGTACTTC.

This clone was recorded a few times. The chain recombines TRBV6-1 with TRBJ1-1; D remains unclear. Germline assignment: CDR1 MNHNS and CDR2 SASEGT. Trimming removed 2 bases at V and 3 bases at J, with 10 bases between. The CDR3 spans 14 residues. The CDR3, as DNA: TGTGCCAGCAGTGAATTGATTCAGTACACTGAAGCTTTCTTT. Its protein product is CASSELIQYTEAFF.

The chain joins TRBV11-2 to TRBJ1-2; D possibly corresponds to TRBD1 (6 bases). Trimming removed 1 base from V and 3 bases from J, with 18 bases in between. The CDR3 contains 17 residues. CDR1 SGHAT and CDR2 FQNNGV come from the germline V gene. The CDR3 sequence: CASSLVGFKGHDYGYTF. CDR3 bases: TGTGCCAGCAGCTTAGTGGGATTTAAGGGACACGACTATGGCTACACCTTC. The entire variable domain, with the rest obtained from reference TRBV11-2 and TRBJ1-2, is as follows: EAGVAQSPRYKIIEKRQSVAFWCNPISGHATLYWYQQILGQGPKLLIQFQNNGVVDDSQLPKDRFSAERLKGVDSTLKIQPAKLEDSAVYLCASSLVGFKGHDYGYTFGSGTRLTVV.

The chain joins TRBV9 to TRBJ2-1; the D gene is possibly TRBD2 (5 bases). Trimming shortened V by 0 bases and J by 1 base, and 14 bases separated the two germline ends. Per germline, CDR1 SGDLS and CDR2 YYNGEE. This CDR3 contains 17 residues. CDR3 residues: CASSVEVGRGSYNEQFF. In DNA form, the CDR3 reads TGTGCCAGCAGCGTAGAGGTGGGCCGAGGGTCCTACAATGAGCAGTTCTTC.

The gene calls are TRBV19 and TRBJ1-1, with 9 bases that match TRBD1. The germline V gene has CDR1 LNHDA and CDR2 SQIVND (reference sequence). V was pared by 4 bases and J by 5 bases, with 11 bases of the junction left unmatched. CDR3 length: 16 amino acids. CDR3 DNA: TGTGCCAGTAGTACAGGGGGACAGGGACTGGGGACTGAAGCTTTCTTT. Translation gives CASSTGGQGLGTEAFF.

The genes are TRBV19 and TRBJ1-1; no reliable D call. The CDR3 sequence is 13 residues long. Trimming took 1 base from V and 5 from J, leaving 8 bases between them. Germline V gene sequence: CDR1 LNHDA, CDR2 SQIVND (reference sequence). For the CDR3, the DNA is TGTGCCAGTAGTATAGGTTCCGTTACTGAAGCTTTCTTT. Protein sequence: CASSIGSVTEAFF.

The chain links TRBV28 to TRBJ1-5; TRBD1 agrees at 7 bases. Germline V gene lookup returns CDR1 MDHEN and CDR2 SYDVKM. Germline trimming cut 3 bases from V and 5 bases from J; bases unmatched to any gene: 10. This CDR3 region has 16 residues. The CDR3 reads CASSFFYRGSDQPQHF. CDR3 bases: TGTGCCAGCAGTTTTTTCTACAGGGGAAGCGATCAGCCCCAGCATTTT.

V gene TRBV9 combines with J gene TRBJ1-4; maybe TRBD1 (6 bases). The ends were cut back, 3 bases at V and 3 bases at J, with 15 bases in the middle. In germline, CDR1 is SGDLS, CDR2 YYNGEE. This CDR3 region has 16 residues. CDR3 loop: CASSAQPGHSNEKLFF. CDR3 DNA: TGTGCCAGCAGCGCTCAACCGGGACATTCTAATGAAAAACTGTTTTTT. The full variable domain, with the rest looked up from reference TRBV9 and TRBJ1-4, is DSGVTQTPKHLITATGQRVTLRCSPRSGDLSVYWYQQSLDQGLQFLIQYYNGEERAKGNILERFSAQQFPDLHSELNLSSLELGDSALYFCASSAQPGHSNEKLFFGSGTQLSVL.

J is TRBJ2-3 and V is TRBV10-1, with 13 nucleotides matching TRBD2. With 4 bases clipped from V and 0 bases from J, the junction kept 4 bases outside the gene matches. Per the germline V gene, CDR1 is WNHNN and CDR2 is SYGVQD (reference sequence). The CDR3 covers 17 residues. The CDR3 region is CASSGTSGSPSTDTQYF. For the CDR3, the DNA is TGCGCCAGCAGTGGGACTAGCGGGAGCCCTAGCACAGATACGCAGTATTTT.

J is TRBJ2-1 and V is TRBV5-1, with 8 bases that match TRBD1. This CDR3 comprises 15 residues. Per germline, CDR1 SGHRS and CDR2 YFSETQ. V lost 0 bases and J lost 10; bases outside the gene matches: 9. The CDR3 is CASSLEGPRGREQFF. CDR3 sequence (DNA): TGCGCCAGCAGCTTGGAGGGGCCCAGGGGGCGGGAGCAGTTCTTC.

The rearrangement joins TRBV5-8 to TRBJ1-5, with 8 bases aligning to TRBD1. The CDR3 covers 15 residues. J gave up 2 bases and V 0 bases, and 1 base lay outside the gene matches. The germline gives CDR1 SGHTS, CDR2 YDEGEE. CDR3 region: CASSLGQGRNQPQHF. The CDR3 DNA follows: TGTGCCAGCAGCTTGGGACAGGGGCGCAATCAGCCCCAGCATTTT.

The J gene is TRBJ2-1, the V gene TRBV5-5, with 7 bases that match TRBD2. The CDR3 spans 15 residues. With 5 bases clipped from V and 0 bases from J, the junction kept 5 bases outside the gene matches. Germline V gene lookup returns CDR1 SGHKS and CDR2 YYEKEE (reference sequence). The CDR3 protein is CASSGTISSYNEQFF. As DNA, the CDR3 is TGTGCCAGCAGTGGGACTATAAGCTCCTACAATGAGCAGTTCTTC.

The genes are TRBV6-6 and TRBJ1-1; D gene ambiguous. V dropped 0 bases and J dropped 0 bases, with 8 bases sitting between them. Germline-derived CDR1 and CDR2 are MNHNY and SVGAGI (reference sequence). The CDR3 is made up of 15 amino acids. The DNA for the CDR3 is TGTGCCAGCAGTTACTCGCTAGAAATGAACACTGAAGCTTTCTTT. This encodes CASSYSLEMNTEAFF.

The V call is TRBV5-1, the J call TRBJ2-7, with a weak D call TRBD2 (6 bases). Germline lookup yields CDR1 SGHRS and CDR2 YFSETQ. The CDR3 has 14 amino acids. V gave up 3 bases and J gave up 5 bases, with 15 bases separating them. The CDR3 bases are TGCGCCAGCAGCTCGGGAGTTTCCCCTGACGAGCAGTACTTC. It encodes CASSSGVSPDEQYF. Filled out from reference TRBV5-1 and TRBJ2-7, the complete variable domain reads KAGVTQTPRYLIKTRGQQVTLSCSPISGHRSVSWYQQTPGQGLQFLFEYFSETQRNKGNFPGRFSGRQFSNSRSEMNVSTLELGDSALYLCASSSGVSPDEQYFGPGTRLTVT.

The chain recombines TRBV28 with TRBJ2-7, with 7 nucleotides matching TRBD1. The CDR3 length is 14 residues. The germline V gene encodes CDR1 MDHEN and CDR2 SYDVKM. Trimming at V came to 5 bases and at J to 0 bases, leaving 4 bases not matched to a gene. The CDR3 is CASSRAGGSYEQYF. For the CDR3, the DNA is TGTGCCAGCAGTCGGGCAGGGGGCTCCTACGAGCAGTACTTC.

The chain has TRBV28 and TRBJ2-1; D is possibly TRBD2 (5 bases). The CDR3 length is 15 residues. V was shortened by 2 bases and J by 3 bases, with 11 bases between the two germline ends. Germline assignment: CDR1 MDHEN and CDR2 SYDVKM. DNA of the CDR3: TGTGCCAGCAGTTTAGGGCGGGCCCGCTACAATGAGCAGTTCTTC. This gives the protein CASSLGRARYNEQFF.

V and J are TRBV27 and TRBJ2-7, with D hard to call. The CDR3 totals 11 residues. V was pared by 3 bases and J by 2 bases, with 2 bases between. CDR1 MNHEY and CDR2 SMNVEV come from the germline V gene (reference sequence). The CDR3 loop reads CASSFTYEQYF. In nucleotides, the CDR3 is TGTGCCAGCAGTTTCACCTACGAGCAGTACTTC.

This sequence joins TRBV28 and TRBJ2-2; 7 bases match TRBD1. Per germline, CDR1 MDHEN and CDR2 SYDVKM. V shed 7 bases, J shed 2 bases, and the junction held 10 bases outside the gene matches. This CDR3 has 16 amino acids. Here the CDR3 reads CASNSGQSLNTGELFF. The CDR3 DNA reads TGTGCCAGCAACTCGGGACAGTCTCTTAACACCGGGGAGCTGTTTTTT.

V gene TRBV2 combines with J gene TRBJ2-3; 13 positions match TRBD2. CDR1 SNHLY and CDR2 FYNNEI come from the germline V gene. With 6 bases clipped from V and 8 bases from J, the junction kept 8 bases outside the gene matches. This CDR3 is built from 15 residues. CDR3 sequence: CASSAEWTSGSTQYF. Here the CDR3 DNA reads TGTGCCAGCAGCGCAGAGTGGACTAGCGGGAGTACGCAGTATTTT.

V usage is TRBV7-9 and J usage is TRBJ2-3, with 7 bases fitting TRBD1. Germline V gene sequence: CDR1 SEHNR, CDR2 FQNEAQ (reference sequence). CDR3 length equals 11 residues. CDR3 loop: CVGGRADTQYF. The CDR3 DNA follows: TGTGTAGGGGGCAGGGCAGATACGCAGTATTTT.

The V and J genes are TRBV5-1 and TRBJ1-1; 7 bases are shared with TRBD1. The CDR3 totals 14 residues. CDR1 is SGHRS and CDR2 is YFSETQ in the germline V gene. Losses at the gene ends were 2 bases for V and 5 bases for J; bases not matched to a gene: 6. The CDR3 region is CASSLQGTGTEAFF. The CDR3 DNA reads as TGCGCCAGCAGCTTACAGGGGACGGGGACTGAAGCTTTCTTT.